This T cell receptor beta chain was documented in a study of neurological immune-mediated disorders. Broader study findings: Expansion of TCR clones was greatest in HTLV-1-associated myelopathy and smallest in multiple sclerosis, where it fell below that of healthy controls.

The CDR3 contains 14 residues. This clonotype was counted at least ten times. Its cognate antigen is unknown. This sample's time point: longitudinal time-point 3. The cDNA was synthesized by 5'RACE incorporating 10-nucleotide random UMIs. TCRdb reprocessed the 5' RACE reads with MiXCR, giving one entry per CDR3 protein. Altogether more than 40,000 distinct CDR3 sequences are present, approximately 12% being singletons, with the ten largest covering roughly 10%. Sequenced material: PBMCs. The chain has TRBV21-1 and TRBJ2-5; the D segment call TRBD2 is taken from the table without a DNA check. TRBV21-1 is a recognized pseudogene. This clonotype originated in a male donor with HTLV-1-associated myelopathy (HAM/TSP). CDR3 bases: TGTGCCAGCAGGACTAGCGGGAGGCAAGAGACCCAGTACTTC. Protein product: CASRTSGRQETQYF.